This T cell receptor beta chain was identified during a study of blood T cell repertoires in COVID-19. For the study at large: Sites across the United States, Italy and Spain contributed samples from acute and convalescent COVID-19. T cells, B-cell-depleted T cells, or PBMCs supplied cDNA or gDNA.

There are 13 residues in the CDR3. With 5 bases removed from V and 3 bases from J, the gap between germline ends came to 11 bases. Germline V CDR1 and CDR2: WNHNN, SYGVQD (reference sequence). Original processing notes: Nucleated cell number was recorded as an estimate derived from reference gene primer amplification. Produced via immunoSEQ multiplex PCR; TCRdb's table is partial and in-frame only. V, J and clone size derive from that table, while D and trimming were established from the DNA sequence. The sample consists of 120,000 or so clones, approximately 90% of them appearing once. The TCR originated in a man in his 70s with active or convalescent COVID-19. The sample was peripheral blood. The chain has TRBV10-1 and TRBJ2-7, with D possibly TRBD1 on 5 matching bases. The CDR3 DNA reads TGCGCCAGCAGTTCCGGGCAGGGCTACGAGCAGTACTTC. Protein product: CASSSGQGYEQYF.